One T cell receptor beta chain is described in this entry. Trimming took 3 bases from V and 5 from J; bases not matched to a gene: 9. In germline, CDR1 is SGDLS, CDR2 YYNGEE. There are 17 residues in the CDR3. The assay was immunoSEQ multiplex PCR, and TCRdb's table has in-frame clones only and misses some. The data hold approximately 240,000 clones, with more than 65% observed a single time. This entry belongs to a study of blood T cell repertoires in COVID-19. This receptor was obtained from a woman aged 40-49 years with active or convalescent COVID-19. J is TRBJ2-1 and V is TRBV9; 12 nucleotides align to TRBD2. The sample was peripheral blood. CDR3 nucleotides: TGTGCCAGCAGCGCAGGACTAGCGGGGTCGATAGACAATGAGCAGTTCTTC. This translates into CASSAGLAGSIDNEQFF.